Described below is a single T cell receptor (beta chain) sequence and its context. Its specificity is unknown. The data were obtained in a study of T cell responses to AZD1222 COVID-19 vaccine. In germline, CDR1 is MNHEY, CDR2 SVGAGI. V was pared by 5 bases and J by 6 bases, with 4 bases of the junction left unmatched. CDR3 length: 14 residues. Assay used: immunoSEQ multiplex PCR; TCRdb lists only in-frame clones, some missing. The sample has 80,000 or so clones; roughly 85% are singletons. Whole-study results and caveats: Females made up more of the donors, who were largely white British, and clonal diversity may have come out too low. At baseline, seropositivity was found in only 6 or 7 AZD1222 recipients. With dominance at 160-218 and 743-854, vaccine-associated CD4 TCRs spanned spike.

The source is an adult in good health. The source material was peripheral blood, sampled on day 0 of AZD1222 vaccination. The chain employs TRBV6-5 and TRBJ1-6; the match to TRBD1 covers 7 bases. As DNA, the CDR3 is TGTGCCAGCAGTCCCTGGGACAGTAATTCACCCCTCCACTTT. Encoded protein: CASSPWDSNSPLHF.